The entry below gives a single T cell receptor (beta chain) sequence along with its context. Which antigen it targets is not known. There are no base qualities to consult, and no much larger clone falls within one base. The library was obtained by the immunoSEQ multiplex PCR assay. The clones in this table, taken by TCRdb from immuneACCESS, are in-frame only. Not every clone is retained; where verified, under half of the shortfall comes from an unresolved V gene, and the cause of the rest is unknown. The sample has fewer than 90,000 clones on record, 80% to 95% of them singletons. Clones ranked in the top ten supply about 1.3% of the sample. The data originate from a study of T cell changes during pregnancy in multiple sclerosis (dated by TCRdb to between 2018 and 2021). Regarding the study in general: The study examined how the T cell repertoire changed over the course of pregnancy in women with multiple sclerosis.

The CDR3 spans 16 residues, from the cysteine through the phenylalanine. Just CDR3 DNA is preserved here, 48 bases in frame from base 1. CDR1 and CDR2 (MGHRA, YSYEKL) derive from the germline V gene. V loses 1 base of germline sequence and J loses 7 bases, and the interval between the two ends is 19 bases. This chain joins TRBV4-1 to TRBJ1-2; the D gene is perhaps TRBD1, on 5 matching bases. This receptor was taken from a female donor in good health, enrolled as a control in a pregnancy study. This material consisted of peripheral blood, taken in the third trimester of pregnancy. DNA sequence: TGCGCCAGCAGCCAAGGACAGCGTCTCAGCGTTAGTGGCTACACCTTC. Translated, it reads CASSQGQRLSVSGYTF.